Included here is one T cell receptor beta chain sequence, with context. Its matching antigen is unknown. This sample stems from a study of T cell responses to AZD1222 COVID-19 vaccine. Study results and limitations: Repertoires in all cases were sampled only once the peak T cell response had passed. Mostly white British, mostly female donors; authors suggested clonal diversity may be underestimated.

Only in-frame clones appear in the TCRdb table, and some are missing; sequencing was by immunoSEQ multiplex PCR. The sample shows 150,000 to 200,000 clones, more than 70% of them seen only once. The sequence was obtained from an adult in good health. The specimen was peripheral blood, collected on day 0 of AZD1222 vaccination.

The CDR3 region is CASHGWTDTDTQYF. CDR3 DNA sequence: TGTGCCAGCCATGGTTGGACGGACACAGATACGCAGTATTTT. V and J are TRBV27 and TRBJ2-3; D not certain. The germline V gene encodes CDR1 MNHEY and CDR2 SMNVEV (reference sequence). This CDR3 has 14 residues. V was shortened by 8 bases and J by 2 bases, with 14 bases between the two germline ends.